This T cell receptor beta chain was observed in a study of T cells in narcolepsy. Study summary: Enrolled donors included narcolepsy type 1 or type 2 patients and healthy controls.

As to this clone: Its antigen is currently unknown.

In germline, CDR1 is SGDLS, CDR2 YYNGEE. V trimming: 4 bases; J trimming: 8 bases; junction bases outside the gene matches: 12. The CDR3 runs to 15 residues. The data were produced by immunoSEQ multiplex PCR, yet TCRdb's version contains in-frame clones alone and is incomplete. This sample has tens of thousands of clones; around 90% occur once, and the top ten carry roughly 0.79%. Study-wide results and caveats: Healthy controls reportedly lacked the autoreactive clonotypes serially found in patients' blood. Autoreactive clone sequences were missing from some blood memory CD4+ repertoires. HCRT-specific and TRIB2-specific autoreactive clonotypes appeared among same-patient CSF and blood CD4+ clonotypes.

This sequence was found in a human donor with narcolepsy. Sequenced sample: CD45RA- memory CD4+ T cells from PBMCs. The chain uses TRBV9 and TRBJ2-1; 7 bases are shared with TRBD1. This CDR3 is CASSKTGFSWDEQFF. CDR3 nucleotides: TGTGCCAGCAGCAAGACAGGGTTCTCGTGGGATGAGCAGTTCTTC.